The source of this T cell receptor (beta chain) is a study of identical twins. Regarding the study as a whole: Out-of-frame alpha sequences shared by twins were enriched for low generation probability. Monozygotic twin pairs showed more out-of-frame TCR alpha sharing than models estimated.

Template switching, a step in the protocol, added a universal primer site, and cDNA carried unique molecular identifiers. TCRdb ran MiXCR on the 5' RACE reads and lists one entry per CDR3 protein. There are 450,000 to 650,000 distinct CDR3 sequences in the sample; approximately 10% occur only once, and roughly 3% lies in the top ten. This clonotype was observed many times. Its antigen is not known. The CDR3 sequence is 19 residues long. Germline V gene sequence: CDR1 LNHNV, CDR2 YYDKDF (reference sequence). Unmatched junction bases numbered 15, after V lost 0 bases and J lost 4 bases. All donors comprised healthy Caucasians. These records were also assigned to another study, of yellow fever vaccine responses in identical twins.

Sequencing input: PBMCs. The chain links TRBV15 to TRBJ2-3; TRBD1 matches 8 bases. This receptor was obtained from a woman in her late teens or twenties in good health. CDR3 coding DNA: TGTGCCACCAGCAGAGACGACCAGCGGACAGGGAGGATCGCAGATACGCAGTATTTT. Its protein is CATSRDDQRTGRIADTQYF.